These T cell receptor beta chains were read from a single sample in a study of blood T cell repertoires in COVID-19. The protocol was immunoSEQ multiplex PCR, while the TCRdb copy is restricted to in-frame clones and leaves out a portion. Of 150,000 to 180,000 clones detected, 70% to 85% appear once; the ten largest clones hold 0.6% to 0.65%. What was sequenced was peripheral blood. All receptors derive from a man aged 60-69 years with COVID-19, enrolled during active disease. Both conserved end residues are part of each CDR3. The order of the fields is clone size, D gene, V gene, J gene, CDR3 DNA, CDR3 protein. D genes are given only for firm matches. Expanded clones are given a class, and other clones once, few, many or no size at all.

>.|TRBD1|TRBV4-1|TRBJ1-1
TGCGCCAGCAGCCAAGTCGTGGACAGGGAAGCTTTCTTT
CASSQVVDREAFF
>.|TRBD1|TRBV15|TRBJ2-7
TGTGCCACCAGCAAGGGATCGGACAGGCTGCAGTACGAGCAGTACTTC
CATSKGSDRLQYEQYF
>once|TRBD1|TRBV7-2|TRBJ2-1
TGTGCCAGCAGCTCAGGACAGGTGAAAAACAATGAGCAGTTCTTC
CASSSGQVKNNEQFF
>.|.|TRBV19|TRBJ1-3
TGTGCCAGTAGTTTAGAGCCGGCTGGAAACACCATATATTTT
CASSLEPAGNTIYF
>.|TRBD2|TRBV27|TRBJ2-3
TGTGCCAGCAGTTTATGGGCGGGGGGGCCAAAAGATACGCAGTATTTT
CASSLWAGGPKDTQYF
>.|.|TRBV11-3|TRBJ2-7
TGTGCCAGCAGCTTACCACAGAGCTCCTACGAGCAGTACTTC
CASSLPQSSYEQYF
>.|.|TRBV27|TRBJ1-2
TGTGCCAGCAGTTCCGATGGACAGAGAGCTAACTATGGCTACACCTTC
CASSSDGQRANYGYTF
>few|TRBD1|TRBV3-1/TRBV3-2|TRBJ1-3
TGTGCCAGCAGGTCCACAGGGGACACCATATATTTT
CASRSTGDTIYF
>.|.|TRBV6-5|TRBJ2-6
TGTGCCAGCAGCCCCAGGCCCTCTGGGGCCAACGTCCTGACTTTC
CASSPRPSGANVLTF
>.|.|TRBV19|TRBJ2-5
TGTGCCAGTAGCAAAGAACAGGTTACCCAAGAGACCCAGTACTTC
CASSKEQVTQETQYF
>once|TRBD1|TRBV6-5|TRBJ1-6
TGTGCCAGCAGGGGGACAGGGAATGGTTCACCCCTCCACTTT
CASRGTGNGSPLHF
>.|TRBD1|TRBV10-2|TRBJ2-7
TGCGCCAGCAGTCTAACGCCGGGACAGCCATACGAGCAGTACTTC
CASSLTPGQPYEQYF
>.|TRBD1|TRBV30|TRBJ2-4
TGTGCCTGGAAGACCAACGACAGGGTAGGATCCAAAAACATTCAGTACTTC
CAWKTNDRVGSKNIQYF
>.|TRBD1|TRBV18|TRBJ2-1
TGTGCCAGCTCAAGCTCGGGACAGGGGAACAATGAGCAGTTCTTC
CASSSSGQGNNEQFF
>.|TRBD1|TRBV6-2/TRBV6-3|TRBJ2-1
TGTGCCAGCAGCAGACAGGGTAGATACGAGCAGTTCTTC
CASSRQGRYEQFF
>.|.|TRBV19|TRBJ1-1
TGTGCCAGTAGACAGGCGAACACTGAAGCTTTCTTT
CASRQANTEAFF
>.|.|TRBV6-1|TRBJ1-5
TGTGCCAGCAGTGAACCGACAGGCGGTGAGCCCCAGCATTTT
CASSEPTGGEPQHF
>.|TRBD1|TRBV7-3|TRBJ2-1
TGTGCCAGCAGCTTAGGCCCAGGGGGCATTGATGGTGAGCAGTTCTTC
CASSLGPGGIDGEQFF
>.|TRBD2|TRBV28|TRBJ2-3
TGTGCCAGCAAGGGGCTAGCGGGGGGAGATACGCAGTATTTT
CASKGLAGGDTQYF
>.|TRBD1|TRBV9|TRBJ1-3
TGTGCCAGCAGCGTAGCTTTACAGGGGGCCGCCTCTGGAAACACCATATATTTT
CASSVALQGAASGNTIYF